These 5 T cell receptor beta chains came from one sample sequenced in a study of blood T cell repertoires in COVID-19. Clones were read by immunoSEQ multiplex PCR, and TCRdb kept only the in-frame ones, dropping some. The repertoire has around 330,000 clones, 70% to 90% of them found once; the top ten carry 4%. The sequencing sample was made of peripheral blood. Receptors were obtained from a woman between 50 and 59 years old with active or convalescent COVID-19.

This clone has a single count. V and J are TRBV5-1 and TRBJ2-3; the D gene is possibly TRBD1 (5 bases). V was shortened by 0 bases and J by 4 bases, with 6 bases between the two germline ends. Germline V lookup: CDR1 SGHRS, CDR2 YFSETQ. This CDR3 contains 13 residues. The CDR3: CASSLGGSDTQYF. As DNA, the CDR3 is TGCGCCAGCAGCTTGGGGGGCTCAGATACGCAGTATTTT. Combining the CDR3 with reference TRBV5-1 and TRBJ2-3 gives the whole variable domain KAGVTQTPRYLIKTRGQQVTLSCSPISGHRSVSWYQQTPGQGLQFLFEYFSETQRNKGNFPGRFSGRQFSNSRSEMNVSTLELGDSALYLCASSLGGSDTQYFGPGTRLTVL.

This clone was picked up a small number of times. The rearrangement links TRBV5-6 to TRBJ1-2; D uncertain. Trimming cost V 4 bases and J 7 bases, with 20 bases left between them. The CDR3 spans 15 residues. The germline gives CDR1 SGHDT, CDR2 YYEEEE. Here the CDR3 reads CASSHRGVVMGGYTF. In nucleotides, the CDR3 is TGTGCCAGCAGCCATCGGGGAGTGGTCATGGGTGGCTACACCTTC.

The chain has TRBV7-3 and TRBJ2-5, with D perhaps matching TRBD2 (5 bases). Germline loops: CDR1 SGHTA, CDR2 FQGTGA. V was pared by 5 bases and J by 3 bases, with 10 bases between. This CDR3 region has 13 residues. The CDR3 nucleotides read TGTGCCAGCAGCCGAGGGCCGGAAGAGACCCAGTACTTC. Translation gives CASSRGPEETQYF.

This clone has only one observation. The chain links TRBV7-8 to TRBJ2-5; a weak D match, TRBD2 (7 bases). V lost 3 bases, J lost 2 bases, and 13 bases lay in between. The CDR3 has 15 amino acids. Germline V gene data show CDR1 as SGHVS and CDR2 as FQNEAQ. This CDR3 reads CASSFLGGAQETQYF. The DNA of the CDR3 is TGTGCCAGCAGCTTCTTGGGGGGGGCTCAAGAGACCCAGTACTTC.

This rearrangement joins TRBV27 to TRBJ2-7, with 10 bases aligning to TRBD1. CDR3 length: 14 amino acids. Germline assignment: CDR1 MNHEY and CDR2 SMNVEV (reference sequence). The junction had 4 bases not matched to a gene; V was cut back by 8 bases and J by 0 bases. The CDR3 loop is CASGTGESSYEQYF. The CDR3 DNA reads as TGTGCCAGCGGGACAGGGGAGAGCTCCTACGAGCAGTACTTC.